The following is a T cell receptor (beta chain) sequence with its context. TCRdb reprocessed the 5' RACE reads via MiXCR and lists one record per CDR3 protein. The sample shows around 4,800 distinct CDR3 sequences, approximately 72% of them seen only once. Trimming stripped 7 bases from V and 4 bases from J, with 18 bases between. Per germline, CDR1 SGHRS and CDR2 YFSETQ. This CDR3 has 14 amino acids. The sorted Tregs were CD4+CD25+CD127-/low cells. Sequences were obtained from Tregs sorted from blood. The receptor was isolated from a female donor with breast cancer. V usage is TRBV5-1 and J usage is TRBJ2-7; D may correspond to TRBD1 or TRBD2 (5 bases each). The CDR3 protein is CASRDVDFSYEQYF. Here the CDR3 DNA reads TGCGCCAGCCGGGACGTCGACTTTAGTTACGAGCAGTACTTC. Drawing the rest from reference TRBV5-1 and TRBJ2-7, the complete variable domain is KAGVTQTPRYLIKTRGQQVTLSCSPISGHRSVSWYQQTPGQGLQFLFEYFSETQRNKGNFPGRFSGRQFSNSRSEMNVSTLELGDSALYLCASRDVDFSYEQYFGPGTRLTVT.